Each of the 18 T cell receptor beta chains below was sequenced from the same sample in a study of shared clonotypes between healthy human individuals. Libraries were prepared by immunoSEQ multiplex PCR; TCRdb keeps only in-frame clonotypes and omits some of them. Of some 2.4 million clones listed, 93% are singletons. The sequenced sample consisted of naive CD4+ T cells from PBMCs. Subset indicated: CD45RA+ positively selected. These TCRs come from a man between 18 and 29 years old in good health. Some clones in this sample may be carry-over from other donors' samples.

The J gene is TRBJ2-1, the V gene TRBV28; no definite D call. The CDR3 contains 12 residues. The germline gives CDR1 MDHEN, CDR2 SYDVKM. V was pared by 5 bases and J by 9 bases, with 11 bases between. In DNA, the CDR3 is TGTGCCAGCAGTCGGATCCCGCGTGAGCAGTTCTTC. Its translation: CASSRIPREQFF.

This chain joins TRBV7-8 and TRBJ1-3; 8 bases match TRBD1. V gave up 5 bases and J gave up 1 base; unmatched junction bases: 4. CDR1 and CDR2 from the germline V gene are SGHVS and FQNEAQ. The CDR3 runs 15 residues. CDR3 sequence reads: CASSRTGSSGNTIYF. CDR3 nucleotides: TGTGCCAGCAGCCGGACAGGGTCGTCTGGAAACACCATATATTTT.

This clone was detected only a few times. Within the sample, other DNA sequences also encode this same CDR3. The V gene is TRBV6-6, the J gene TRBJ1-1; D ambiguous. There are 13 residues in the CDR3. The germline gives CDR1 MNHNY, CDR2 SVGAGI (reference sequence). Trimming stripped 0 bases from V and 1 base from J, with 3 bases between. Written as DNA, the CDR3 is TGTGCCAGCAGTTACTCTAGGAACACTGAAGCTTTCTTT. Translation: CASSYSRNTEAFF.

V is TRBV5-1 and J is TRBJ1-1; a possible D gene is TRBD1 (6 bases). CDR3 length: 15 residues. The germline V gene encodes CDR1 SGHRS and CDR2 YFSETQ. V shed 0 bases and J shed 4 bases, with 13 bases lying between them. The CDR3 DNA follows: TGCGCCAGCAGCTTGGAGGCTGGAGGGGGCACTGAAGCTTTCTTT. Amino acid sequence: CASSLEAGGGTEAFF.

The chain uses TRBV6-5 and TRBJ2-5, with TRBD1 as a possible D gene (6 bases). The V gene lost 8 bases and the J gene lost 5 bases, with 15 bases spanning the gap. The CDR3 extends over 13 amino acids. Germline lookup yields CDR1 MNHEY and CDR2 SVGAGI. The CDR3 DNA follows: TGTGCCAGCGCAAAGACAGGTCTGGAGACCCAGTACTTC. This sequence encodes CASAKTGLETQYF.

As for this clone: This CDR3 is also generated by other DNA sequences in the sample. The genes are TRBV7-3 and TRBJ2-1; 10 nucleotides align to TRBD2. V shed 5 bases and J 0 bases; nucleotides not matched to a gene: 1. The CDR3 is 15 amino acids. CDR1 and CDR2 (germline): SGHTA, FQGTGA. The CDR3 DNA reads TGTGCCAGCAGCCCTAGCGGGAGCTCCTACAATGAGCAGTTCTTC. Protein product: CASSPSGSSYNEQFF.

The V call is TRBV7-3, the J call TRBJ1-1; tentative D call: TRBD1 (5 bases). Trimming shortened V by 5 bases and J by 4 bases, and 14 bases separated the two germline ends. CDR3 length equals 14 residues. Germline CDR1 is SGHTA and CDR2 is FQGTGA. The CDR3: CASSPQGVSTEAFF. As DNA, the CDR3 is TGTGCCAGCAGCCCCCAAGGGGTGAGCACTGAAGCTTTCTTT.

The chain has TRBV14 and TRBJ2-3; D is undetermined. Germline CDR1 SGHDN, CDR2 FVKESK. V shed 1 base and J shed 11 bases, with 10 bases lying between them. The CDR3 is 12 amino acids. The CDR3 nucleotides are TGTGCCAGCAGCCAAGGACGGCAGGAGCAGTATTTT. It translates to CASSQGRQEQYF.

V is TRBV7-2 and J is TRBJ2-7, with D perhaps TRBD1 (6 bases). Trimming stripped 0 bases from V and 7 bases from J, with 13 bases between. CDR3 length: 14 amino acids. Germline V CDR1 and CDR2: SGHTA, FQGNSA. The CDR3 here is CASSLASGTPEQYF. In DNA, the CDR3 is TGTGCCAGCAGCTTAGCGTCAGGGACACCTGAGCAGTACTTC. The full variable domain, rest sourced from reference TRBV7-2 and TRBJ2-7, is GAGVSQSPSNKVTEKGKDVELRCDPISGHTALYWYRQSLGQGLEFLIYFQGNSAPDKSGLPSDRFSAERTGGSVSTLTIQRTQQEDSAVYLCASSLASGTPEQYFGPGTRLTVT.

The chain joins TRBV6-6 to TRBJ2-7; 9 bases map to TRBD1. The CDR3 is 14 amino acids. V lost 7 bases, J lost 5 bases, and 9 bases stayed unmatched. The germline CDR1 and CDR2 sequences are MNHNY and SVGAGI (reference sequence). CDR3: CASTLGQGYNEQYF. The CDR3 DNA follows: TGTGCCAGCACCCTAGGACAGGGGTACAACGAGCAGTACTTC.

V is TRBV19 and J is TRBJ1-1; TRBD1 matches at 10 bases. Germline CDR1 and CDR2: LNHDA and SQIVND (reference sequence). V was pared by 5 bases and J by 5 bases, with 8 bases of the junction left unmatched. The CDR3 is 15 residues long. Written as DNA, the CDR3 is TGTGCCAGTAGTCCTCGACAGGGGGCAGAAACTGAAGCTTTCTTT. The encoded protein is CASSPRQGAETEAFF. Filled out from reference TRBV19 and TRBJ1-1, the complete variable domain reads DGGITQSPKYLFRKEGQNVTLSCEQNLNHDAMYWYRQDPGQGLRLIYYSQIVNDFQKGDIAEGYSVSREKKESFPLTVTSAQKNPTAFYLCASSPRQGAETEAFFGQGTRLTVV.

This rearrangement joins TRBV15 to TRBJ2-4, with a weak D call TRBD1 (5 bases). The CDR3 contains 15 residues. Germline V CDR1 and CDR2: LNHNV, YYDKDF (reference sequence). Trimming shortened V by 0 bases and J by 6 bases, and 12 bases separated the two germline ends. The CDR3 here is CATSRDRGSGNIQYF. The CDR3 region has the DNA TGTGCCACCAGCAGAGATAGGGGTTCAGGAAACATTCAGTACTTC.

The V gene is TRBV7-8, the J gene TRBJ2-1; perhaps TRBD2 as D (5 bases). Trimming took 1 base from V and 8 from J, leaving 12 bases between them. Germline CDR1 reads SGHVS; CDR2 reads FQNEAQ. The CDR3 consists of 14 residues. The CDR3 DNA follows: TGTGCCAGCAGCTTAGAACGGCTAGCCGATGAGCAGTTCTTC. This gives the protein CASSLERLADEQFF.

This rearrangement joins TRBV28 to TRBJ1-2, with D tentatively TRBD1 (6 bases). This CDR3 spans 19 amino acids. Per germline, CDR1 MDHEN and CDR2 SYDVKM. V was shortened by 4 bases and J by 8 bases, with 32 bases between the two germline ends. CDR3 loop: CASSSRPGGALHRGFGYTF. CDR3 nucleotides: TGTGCCAGCAGTTCCCGGCCCGGGGGCGCCCTCCACCGGGGGTTCGGCTACACCTTC.

The chain has TRBV5-1 and TRBJ1-2; weak D call: TRBD1 (6 bases). Per the germline V gene, CDR1 is SGHRS and CDR2 is YFSETQ. V was clipped by 4 bases and J by 1 base, with 14 bases between them. The CDR3 sequence is 15 residues long. CDR3 sequence: CASSPYRELNYGYTF. CDR3 bases: TGCGCCAGCAGCCCCTACAGGGAACTTAACTATGGCTACACCTTC.

Notes on this clone: Other DNA sequences of this sample code for an identical CDR3. The chain has TRBV28 and TRBJ2-3, with D uncertain. The V end lost 3 bases, the J end lost 2 bases, and 3 bases lay between the germline ends. The germline V gene has CDR1 MDHEN and CDR2 SYDVKM. CDR3 size: 12 residues. CDR3 in DNA: TGTGCCAGCAGTTTGGTCACAGATACGCAGTATTTT. Protein product: CASSLVTDTQYF.

The chain joins TRBV7-8 to TRBJ1-5, with D possibly being TRBD1 (5 bases). The CDR3 spans 15 residues. The germline gives CDR1 SGHVS, CDR2 FQNEAQ. Trimming took 2 bases from V and 6 from J, leaving 14 bases between them. The CDR3 nucleotides are TGTGCCAGCAGCTTATTCGACAGCGGGGGTCAGCCCCAGCATTTT. This encodes CASSLFDSGGQPQHF. The full variable domain, with the rest looked up from reference TRBV7-8 and TRBJ1-5, is GAGVSQSPRYKVAKRGQDVALRCDPISGHVSLFWYQQALGQGPEFLTYFQNEAQLDKSGLPSDRFFAERPEGSVSTLKIQRTQQEDSAVYLCASSLFDSGGQPQHFGDGTRLSIL.

This chain connects TRBV14 to TRBJ2-7; D uncertain. Trimming shortened V by 2 bases and J by 5 bases, and 10 bases separated the two germline ends. Germline V gene lookup returns CDR1 SGHDN and CDR2 FVKESK. This CDR3 is 13 amino acids long. CDR3 sequence (DNA): TGTGCCAGCAGCCAAAGCCGGATCCACGAGCAGTACTTC. Translating gives CASSQSRIHEQYF.